These 8 T cell receptor beta chains were all obtained from the same sample, sequenced in a study of blood T cell repertoires in COVID-19. Profiled with immunoSEQ multiplex PCR; TCRdb holds only in-frame clones, not every one. The repertoire consists of some 250,000 clones, with more than 65% occurring once and the leading ten covering about 3%. The source material was peripheral blood. These receptors were taken from a woman aged 18-29 years with acute or convalescent COVID-19.

This chain links TRBV13 with TRBJ1-6; D not certain. CDR3 size: 16 residues. With 2 bases removed from V and 0 bases from J, the gap between germline ends came to 8 bases. Germline loops: CDR1 PRHDT, CDR2 FYEKMQ (reference sequence). CDR3 bases: TGTGCCAGCAGCTTATGGCGGAACTCCTATAATTCACCCCTCCACTTT. Amino acids: CASSLWRNSYNSPLHF.

The chain is built from TRBV19 and TRBJ1-1; 9 bases fit TRBD1. CDR3 length: 17 residues. Germline CDR1 is LNHDA and CDR2 is SQIVND (reference sequence). V shed 5 bases and J 0 bases; nucleotides not matched to a gene: 10. CDR3 sequence: CASSGETGGNMNTEAFF. For the CDR3, the DNA is TGTGCCAGTAGTGGAGAGACAGGGGGTAACATGAACACTGAAGCTTTCTTT.

V usage is TRBV28 and J usage is TRBJ1-5; D may be TRBD1 (5 bases). V shed 7 bases and J shed 6 bases, with 10 bases lying between them. The CDR3 is 12 amino acids. The germline gives CDR1 MDHEN, CDR2 SYDVKM. DNA for the CDR3: TGTGCCAGCACCGGGGGTAGTCAGCCCCAGCATTTT. Translation: CASTGGSQPQHF.

The chain has TRBV19 and TRBJ2-1, with TRBD2 identical over 8 bases. The CDR3 totals 13 residues. Per germline, CDR1 LNHDA and CDR2 SQIVND (reference sequence). Trimming cost V 7 bases and J 7 bases; bases outside gene matches: 6. CDR3 DNA: TGTGCCAGTATGCACGGGGGGGGAAATGAGCAGTTCTTC. As protein: CASMHGGGNEQFF.

The chain links TRBV11-2 to TRBJ2-7; 9 bases agree with TRBD2. V dropped 7 bases and J dropped 0; count of bases not matched to a gene: 16. CDR1 and CDR2 (germline): SGHAT, FQNNGV. CDR3 length equals 18 residues. The CDR3 region has the DNA TGTGCCAGCACCCATATCCCCCTACCTAGCGGGATCTCCTACGAGCAGTACTTC. Translation: CASTHIPLPSGISYEQYF.

The chain has TRBV4-3 and TRBJ2-5; D unresolved. The CDR3 has 14 amino acids. Germline values: CDR1 LGHNA, CDR2 YSLEER. Trimming took 1 base from V and 4 from J, leaving 10 bases between them. CDR3: CASSQGTVGETQYF. The CDR3 nucleotides read TGCGCCAGCAGCCAAGGTACGGTCGGAGAGACCCAGTACTTC.

For the CDR3, the DNA is TGCGCCAGCAGCACTCTAGCGGGAGGAGGTGGAGATACGCAGTATTTT. It is translated as CASSTLAGGGGDTQYF. The chain employs TRBV5-1 and TRBJ2-3; the match to TRBD2 covers 11 bases. The CDR3 loop spans 16 amino acids. CDR1 and CDR2 (germline): SGHRS, YFSETQ. The trim removed 4 bases at V and 5 bases at J, leaving 9 bases unmatched.

This clone was recorded once. This chain connects TRBV5-1 to TRBJ2-3, with a weak D call TRBD1 (6 bases). Germline CDR1 reads SGHRS; CDR2 reads YFSETQ. The V end lost 5 bases, the J end lost 0 bases, and 10 bases lay between the germline ends. The CDR3 length is 14 residues. CDR3 coding DNA: TGCGCCAGCAGTTCCGGACAGAGCACAGATACGCAGTATTTT. Translated, it gives CASSSGQSTDTQYF.